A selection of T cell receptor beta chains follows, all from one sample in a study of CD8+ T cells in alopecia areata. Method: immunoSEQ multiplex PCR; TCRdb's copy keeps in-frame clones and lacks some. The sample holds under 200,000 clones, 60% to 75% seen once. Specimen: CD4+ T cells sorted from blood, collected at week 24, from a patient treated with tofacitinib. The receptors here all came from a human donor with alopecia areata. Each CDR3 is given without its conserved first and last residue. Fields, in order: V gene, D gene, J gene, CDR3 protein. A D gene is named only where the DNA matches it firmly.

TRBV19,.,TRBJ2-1,ASVGNEQF
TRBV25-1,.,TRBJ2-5,ASSAPGRQETQY
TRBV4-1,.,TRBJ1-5,ASSQERANNQPQH
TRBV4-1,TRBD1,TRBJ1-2,ASSQGGDREFLYGYT
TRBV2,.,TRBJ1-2,ASSGQATNYGYT
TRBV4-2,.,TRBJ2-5,ASSQERTRGETQY
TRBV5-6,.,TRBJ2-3,ASSSAVTDTQY
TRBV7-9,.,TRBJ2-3,ASSSPDGGGTQY
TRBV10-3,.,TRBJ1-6,AITNRQDSPLH
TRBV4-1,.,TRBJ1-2,ASSQPPTRNQARGYT
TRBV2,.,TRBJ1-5,ASSLSNQPQH
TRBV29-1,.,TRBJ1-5,SVEQGRNQPQH
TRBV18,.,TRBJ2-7,ASSPNPREQY
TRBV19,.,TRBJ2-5,ASSIAEQETQY
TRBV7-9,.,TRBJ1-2,ASSSSRGYT
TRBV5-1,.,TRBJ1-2,ASSDQGLYGYT
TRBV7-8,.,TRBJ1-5,ASSSGRSGGRNQPQH
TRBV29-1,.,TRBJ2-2,SGGRTNTGELF
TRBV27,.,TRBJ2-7,ASSTQGSEQY
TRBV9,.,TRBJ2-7,ASSVGPQGIYEQY
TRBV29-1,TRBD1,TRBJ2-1,SVGDRVYNEQF
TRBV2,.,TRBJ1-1,ASSTPGGPNTEAF
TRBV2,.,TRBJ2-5,ASGEETQY
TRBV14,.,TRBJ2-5,ASSRMEETQY
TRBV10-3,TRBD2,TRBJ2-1,AIRTSGNEQF
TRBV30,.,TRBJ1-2,AWSVGGLYGYT
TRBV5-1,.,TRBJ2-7,ASSLARATYEQY
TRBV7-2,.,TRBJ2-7,ASSPGQASHEQY
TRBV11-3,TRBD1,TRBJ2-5,ASSPRTGGPQETQY
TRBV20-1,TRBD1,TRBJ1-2,SAGTGEGYT
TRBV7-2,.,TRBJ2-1,ASSLAFGTSYNEQF
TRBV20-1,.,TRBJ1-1,SATDTEAF
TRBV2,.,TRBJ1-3,ASSQQAPGNTIY
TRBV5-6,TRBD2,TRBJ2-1,ASSPHGGGAHNEQF
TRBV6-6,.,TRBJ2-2,ASSYYEPGDTGELF
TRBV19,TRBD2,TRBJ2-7,ASSTLAGHYEQY
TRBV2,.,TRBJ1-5,ASSEWTAYNQPQH
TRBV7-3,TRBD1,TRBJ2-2,ASSRLGTGGATGELF
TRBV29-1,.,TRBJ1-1,SGRGTEAF
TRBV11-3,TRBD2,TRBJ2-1,ASSRAGGSRVEQF
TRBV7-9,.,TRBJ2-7,ASSIGGTPTYEQY
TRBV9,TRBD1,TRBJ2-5,ASSETGVETQY
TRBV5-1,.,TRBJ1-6,ASSLEGSSYNSPLH
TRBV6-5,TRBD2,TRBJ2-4,ASSYSPGREGIQY
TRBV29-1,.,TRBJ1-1,SVGDINEAF
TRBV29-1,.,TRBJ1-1,SVDVVRGDTEAF
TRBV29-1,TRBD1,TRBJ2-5,SVQTGGETQY
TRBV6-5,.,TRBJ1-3,ASSYIEAGNTIY
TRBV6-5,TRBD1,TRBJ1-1,ASSYSRTGVNTEAF
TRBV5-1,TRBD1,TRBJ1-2,ASRPGGAEGYT
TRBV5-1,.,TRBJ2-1,ASSLTGTYNEQF
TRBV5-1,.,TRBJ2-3,ASSLAADTQY
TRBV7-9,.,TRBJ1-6,ASSLDQGRSPLH
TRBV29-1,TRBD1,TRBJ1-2,SVGQGLGGYT
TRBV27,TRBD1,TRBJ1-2,ASSPRNTGAYGYT
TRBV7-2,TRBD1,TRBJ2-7,ASSRDSIYEQY
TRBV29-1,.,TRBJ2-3,SVRGRVADTQY
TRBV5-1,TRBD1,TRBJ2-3,ASSPRGQTDTQY
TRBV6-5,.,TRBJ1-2,ASSESTGYGYT
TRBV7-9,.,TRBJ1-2,ASSLASAGSYGYT